This T cell receptor beta chain was observed in a study of PD-1 blockade in classical Hodgkin lymphoma (dated by TCRdb to 2020 to 2022). Some background on the complete study: Nivolumab dosing was 3 mg/kg intravenously every 2 weeks, continuing until either disease progression or unacceptable toxicity. The study used TCR beta sequencing and CyTOF to define a peripheral blood immune signature of response to PD-1 blockade in classical Hodgkin lymphoma. What the work shows at the level of the full study, not this receptor alone: Baseline TCR diversity was reported to be lower in newly diagnosed patients than in healthy donors and to be lower still in relapsed/refractory patients. CD4+ but not CD8+ TCR diversity rose significantly by C4D1 (p=0.0027 vs p=0.16), most apparent in complete responders (p=0.02). Diversity was lower in patients who began nivolumab less than 1 year after ASCT, so these patients were left out of later analyses to avoid confounding by immune reconstitution. The study was limited to a single clinical trial cohort, and causes of repertoire differences, possibly disease activity or prior therapy, remained undefined. Baseline diversity similar to that of newly diagnosed patients was observed in trial patients achieving complete response, whereas significantly lower diversity was observed in partial responders and progressors.

Turning to this clone: The antigen this receptor binds is unknown. There are no base qualities to consult, and no much larger clone falls within one base.

In light of the paper, this sample's time point label describes: cycle 4 day 1 (C4D1), after 6 weeks of nivolumab. Every trial patient had relapsed following autologous stem cell transplantation, and prior brentuximab vedotin exposure was what differed among cohorts A, B and C. CD4+ T cells were purified from thawed PBMCs by magnetic negative selection with a Miltenyi CD4+ T cell isolation kit. The trial cohort comprised some 60 patients with relapsed/refractory classical Hodgkin lymphoma whose best overall responses were complete response, partial response or progressive disease. Trial patients were treated with single-agent nivolumab in the multi-cohort phase II CheckMate 205 trial. An independent review committee assessed best overall response by applying the 2007 International Working Group response criteria. Trial PBMCs were collected immediately before nivolumab initiation (C1D1) and during therapy at cycle 2 day 1 and cycle 4 day 1. After peripheral blood was drawn into 8 mL Vacutainer Cell Preparation Tubes, PBMCs were isolated by centrifugation and then cryopreserved. Purified CD4+ and CD8+ fractions were generated only in cases for which an additional PBMC sample was available. Magnetically labelled cells were depleted on LS columns in a quadroMACS separator, and the flow-through was collected as the purified fraction.

The CDR3, from cysteine to phenylalanine, totals 15 residues. Of the read, only the CDR3 DNA is kept; its 45 bases are in frame from base 1. V loses 1 base, J loses 3 bases, and the germline ends lie 13 bases apart. CDR1 SGHVS and CDR2 FQNEAQ were looked up in the germline V gene. The Qiagen DNeasy kit was used to extract genomic DNA both from unsorted PBMCs and from the negatively selected CD4+ and CD8+ fractions. Amplification of TCR beta CDR3 regions was done by immunoSEQ multiplex PCR with primers that anneal to V and J segments. Amplification bias was minimized using a synthetic immune receptor repertoire, and residual bias was removed computationally after sequencing. Regarding the original processing steps: Repertoire diversity was quantified as the Shannon entropy index using custom Python scripts. Unsorted, CD4+ and CD8+ repertoires were examined separately, except in combined analyses, for which CD4+ and CD8+ sequences were merged in silico. A clone was considered expanded if an increase in frequency of at least 2-fold after treatment relative to C1D1 was found, and a pseudocount of 0.5 was applied to clones undetected at baseline. Singleton clones were defined as clones with 0 or 1 copy at C1D1, and non-singleton clones were defined as clones with 2 or more copies. Clones expanded in unsorted samples were labelled as CD4+, CD8+ or unknown by matching protein sequences in sorted samples from the same patient. Wilcoxon tests on paired samples were used to test diversity changes from C1D1 to C4D1. What TCRdb holds here is the immuneACCESS table cut down to in-frame rearrangements. Part of the clones is not present; checked against another copy, under half of the missing clones reflect an unresolved V gene, and the others are unexplained. V and J calls and clone size are copied from that table; D and trimming were computed from the DNA. In all, the sample holds nearly 20,000 clones, and around four fifths of those were seen once. Jointly, the top ten make up about 2.6% of the sample.

This specimen was CD4+ T cells from blood, taken before the fourth cycle of nivolumab. This TCR was recovered from a human donor with classical Hodgkin lymphoma. The chain joins TRBV7-8 to TRBJ2-7; the best D guess is TRBD1, with 5 bases matching. The DNA reads TGTGCCAGCAGCTTAGGGGGTCAGGGCTTCTACGAGCAGTACTTC. Translation gives CASSLGGQGFYEQYF. The full variable domain, with segments outside the CDR3 supplied by the reference TRBV7-8 and TRBJ2-7 proteins, appears as GAGVSQSPRYKVAKRGQDVALRCDPISGHVSLFWYQQALGQGPEFLTYFQNEAQLDKSGLPSDRFFAERPEGSVSTLKIQRTQQEDSAVYLCASSLGGQGFYEQYFGPGTRLTVT.